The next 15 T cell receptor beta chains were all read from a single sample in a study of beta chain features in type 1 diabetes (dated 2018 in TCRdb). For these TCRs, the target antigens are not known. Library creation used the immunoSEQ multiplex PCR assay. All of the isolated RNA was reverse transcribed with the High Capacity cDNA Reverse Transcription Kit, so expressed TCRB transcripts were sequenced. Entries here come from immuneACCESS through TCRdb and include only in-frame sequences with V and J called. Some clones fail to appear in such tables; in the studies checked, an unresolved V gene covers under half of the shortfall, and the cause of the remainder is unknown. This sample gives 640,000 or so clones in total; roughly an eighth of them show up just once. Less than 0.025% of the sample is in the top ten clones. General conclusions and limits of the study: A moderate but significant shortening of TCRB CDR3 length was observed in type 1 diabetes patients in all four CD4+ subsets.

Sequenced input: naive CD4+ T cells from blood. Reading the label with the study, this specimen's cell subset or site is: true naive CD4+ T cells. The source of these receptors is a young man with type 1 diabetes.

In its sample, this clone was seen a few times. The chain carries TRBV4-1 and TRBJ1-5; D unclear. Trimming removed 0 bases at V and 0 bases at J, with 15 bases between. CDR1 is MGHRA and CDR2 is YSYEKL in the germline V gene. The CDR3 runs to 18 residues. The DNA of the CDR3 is TGCGCCAGCAGCCAAGATGGCATTAACGTTTATAGCAATCAGCCCCAGCATTTT. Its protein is CASSQDGINVYSNQPQHF.

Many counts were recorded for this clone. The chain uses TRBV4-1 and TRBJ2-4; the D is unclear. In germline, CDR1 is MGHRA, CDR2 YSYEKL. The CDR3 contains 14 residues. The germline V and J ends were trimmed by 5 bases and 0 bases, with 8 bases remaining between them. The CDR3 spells CASSSEVAKNIQYF. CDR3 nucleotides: TGCGCCAGCAGCAGCGAAGTAGCCAAAAACATTCAGTACTTC.

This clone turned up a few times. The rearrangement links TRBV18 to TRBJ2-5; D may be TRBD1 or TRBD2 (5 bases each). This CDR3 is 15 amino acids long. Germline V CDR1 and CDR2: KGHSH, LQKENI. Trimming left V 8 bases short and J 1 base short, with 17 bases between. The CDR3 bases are TGTGCCAGCAATACACTCGAGGGGCTCCAAGAGACCCAGTACTTC. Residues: CASNTLEGLQETQYF.

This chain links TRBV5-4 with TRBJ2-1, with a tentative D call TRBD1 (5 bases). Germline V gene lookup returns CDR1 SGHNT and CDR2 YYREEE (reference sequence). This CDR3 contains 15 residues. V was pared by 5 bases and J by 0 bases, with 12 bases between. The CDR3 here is CASRDPQASYNEQFF. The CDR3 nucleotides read TGTGCCAGCAGGGACCCACAGGCCTCCTACAATGAGCAGTTCTTC.

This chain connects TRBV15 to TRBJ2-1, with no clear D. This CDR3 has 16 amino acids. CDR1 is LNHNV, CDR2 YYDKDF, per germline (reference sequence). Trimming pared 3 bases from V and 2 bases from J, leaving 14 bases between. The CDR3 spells CATSSLEEYAYNEQFF. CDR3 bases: TGTGCCACCAGCAGCCTAGAGGAGTACGCCTACAATGAGCAGTTCTTC.

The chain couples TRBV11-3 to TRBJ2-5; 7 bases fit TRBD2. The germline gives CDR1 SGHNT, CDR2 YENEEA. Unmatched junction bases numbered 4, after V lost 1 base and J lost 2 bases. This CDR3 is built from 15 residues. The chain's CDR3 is CASSLGGGGQETQYF. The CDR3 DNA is TGTGCCAGCAGCTTAGGAGGCGGGGGACAAGAGACCCAGTACTTC.

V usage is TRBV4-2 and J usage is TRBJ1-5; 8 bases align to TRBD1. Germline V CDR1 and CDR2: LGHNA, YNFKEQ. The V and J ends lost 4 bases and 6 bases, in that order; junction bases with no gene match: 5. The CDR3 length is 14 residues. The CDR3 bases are TGTGCCAGCAGCCGGACAGGGTCCGGTCAGCCCCAGCATTTT. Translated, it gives CASSRTGSGQPQHF.

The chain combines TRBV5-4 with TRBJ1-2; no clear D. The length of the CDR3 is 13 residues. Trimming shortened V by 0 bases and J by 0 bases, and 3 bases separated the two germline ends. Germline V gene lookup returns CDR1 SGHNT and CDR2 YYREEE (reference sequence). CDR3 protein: CASSLVSNYGYTF. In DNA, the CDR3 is TGTGCCAGCAGCTTGGTCTCTAACTATGGCTACACCTTC.

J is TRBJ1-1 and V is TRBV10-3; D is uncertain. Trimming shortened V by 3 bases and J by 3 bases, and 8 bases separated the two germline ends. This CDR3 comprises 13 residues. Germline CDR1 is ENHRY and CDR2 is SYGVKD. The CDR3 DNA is TGTGCCATCAGTGATGGCAGAGACACTGAAGCTTTCTTT. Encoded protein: CAISDGRDTEAFF.

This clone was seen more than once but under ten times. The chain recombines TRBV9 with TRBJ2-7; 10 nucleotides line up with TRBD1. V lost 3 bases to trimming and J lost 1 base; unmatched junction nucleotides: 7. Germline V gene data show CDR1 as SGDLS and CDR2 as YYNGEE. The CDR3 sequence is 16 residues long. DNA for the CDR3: TGTGCCAGCAGCGCCGGACAGGGGGTAGGGTCCTACGAGCAGTACTTC. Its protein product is CASSAGQGVGSYEQYF.

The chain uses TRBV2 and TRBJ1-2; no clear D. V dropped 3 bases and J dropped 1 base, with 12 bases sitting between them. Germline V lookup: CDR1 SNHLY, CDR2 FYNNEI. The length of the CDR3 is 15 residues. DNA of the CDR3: TGTGCCAGCAGTGAGTTAAGGGTCGGTAACTATGGCTACACCTTC. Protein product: CASSELRVGNYGYTF.

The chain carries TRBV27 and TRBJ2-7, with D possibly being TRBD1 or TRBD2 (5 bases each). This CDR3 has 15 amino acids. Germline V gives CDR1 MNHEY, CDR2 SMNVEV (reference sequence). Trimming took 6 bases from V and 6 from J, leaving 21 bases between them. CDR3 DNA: TGTGCCAGCAGCCTAGGGACCGGAGGAGGTGCCGAGCAGTACTTC. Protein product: CASSLGTGGGAEQYF.

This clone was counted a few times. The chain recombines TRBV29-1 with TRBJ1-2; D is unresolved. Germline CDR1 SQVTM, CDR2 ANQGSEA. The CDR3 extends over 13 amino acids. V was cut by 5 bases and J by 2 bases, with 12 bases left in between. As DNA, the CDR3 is TGCAGCGTTCCCCGGCAGACCAACTATGGCTACACCTTC. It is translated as CSVPRQTNYGYTF.

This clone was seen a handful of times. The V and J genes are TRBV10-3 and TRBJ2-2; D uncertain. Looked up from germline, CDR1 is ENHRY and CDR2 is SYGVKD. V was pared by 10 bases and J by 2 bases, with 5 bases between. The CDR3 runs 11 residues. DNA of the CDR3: TGTGCCACTCATAACACCGGGGAGCTGTTTTTT. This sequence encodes CATHNTGELFF.

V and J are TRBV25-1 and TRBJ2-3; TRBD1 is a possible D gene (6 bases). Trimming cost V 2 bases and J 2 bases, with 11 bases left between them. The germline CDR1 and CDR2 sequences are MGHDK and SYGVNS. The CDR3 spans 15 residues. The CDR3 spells CASSERTVYTDTQYF. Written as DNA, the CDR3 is TGTGCCAGCAGTGAACGGACAGTTTACACAGATACGCAGTATTTT. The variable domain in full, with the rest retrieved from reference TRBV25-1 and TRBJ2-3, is EADIYQTPRYLVIGTGKKITLECSQTMGHDKMYWYQQDPGMELHLIHYSYGVNSTEKGDLSSESTVSRIRTEHFPLTLESARPSHTSQYLCASSERTVYTDTQYFGPGTRLTVL.